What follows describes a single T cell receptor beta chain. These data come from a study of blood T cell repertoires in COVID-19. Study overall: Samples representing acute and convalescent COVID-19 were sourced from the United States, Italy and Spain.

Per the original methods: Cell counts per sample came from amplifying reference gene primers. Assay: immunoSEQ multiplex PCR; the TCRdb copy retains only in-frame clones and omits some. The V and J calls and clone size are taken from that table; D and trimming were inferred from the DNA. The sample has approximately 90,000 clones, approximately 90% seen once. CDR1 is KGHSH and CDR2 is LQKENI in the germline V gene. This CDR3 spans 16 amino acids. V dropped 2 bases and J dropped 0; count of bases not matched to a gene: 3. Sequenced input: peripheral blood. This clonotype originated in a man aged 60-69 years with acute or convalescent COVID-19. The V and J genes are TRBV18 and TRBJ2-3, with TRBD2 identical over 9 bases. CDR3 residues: CASSPRGLASTDTQYF. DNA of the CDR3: TGTGCCAGCTCACCAAGGGGACTAGCCAGCACAGATACGCAGTATTTT.